This T cell receptor beta chain appears in the sequencing data of a study of cytomegalovirus exposure and HLA in healthy donors. Study as a whole: Earlier findings included some 100 million unique TCR beta sequences obtained from about 179 million T cells.

PCR involved 60 Vbeta and 13 Jbeta primers. Measured with immunoSEQ multiplex PCR; TCRdb has only the in-frame clones, and not every one. Here the sample table reports roughly 78,000 clones. Study conclusions and caveats: In a later analysis, a genetic analysis reported fewer productive-TCR N-insertions in an Asian-associated ancestry cluster than the cohort average. The analysis excluded some indistinguishable V segments, including TRBV6-2 and TRBV6-3.

Germline V CDR1 and CDR2: LNHDA, SQIVND (reference sequence). The trim removed 5 bases at V and 7 bases at J, leaving 7 bases unmatched. The length of the CDR3 is 13 residues. Concerning this clone: Its specificity is not known.

The rearrangement uses TRBV19 and TRBJ1-2, with 7 bases lining up with TRBD1. The sample was PBMCs. This sequence originates from a boy aged 5 to 17 in good health and CMV-seronegative. CDR3 protein: CASSLDRVVGYTF. In DNA form, the CDR3 reads TGTGCCAGTAGTCTTGACAGGGTTGTTGGCTACACCTTC.